This T cell receptor beta chain was recovered during a study of blood T cell repertoires in COVID-19. The overall study: The United States, Italy and Spain supplied acute and convalescent COVID-19 samples.

Methods used by the authors: Amplifying reference gene primers gave estimates of nucleated cell counts. Repertoires were generated with immunoSEQ multiplex PCR, while TCRdb's copy carries only in-frame clones and drops some. The V and J calls and clone size are taken from that table; D and trimming were inferred from the DNA. The sample lists around 99,000 clones; 79% were seen once. The CDR3 is 13 residues long. The germline V gene has CDR1 SGHRS and CDR2 YFSETQ. V was shortened by 6 bases and J by 0 bases, with 10 bases between the two germline ends. The V gene is TRBV5-1, the J gene TRBJ2-7; no clear D. The receptor's source is a woman of 80 years or more with active or convalescent COVID-19. Sequences were obtained from peripheral blood. This chain's CDR3 is CASTGPTSYEQYF. CDR3 sequence (DNA): TGCGCCAGCACGGGTCCTACCTCCTACGAGCAGTACTTC.